This T cell receptor beta chain stems from a study of PD-1 blockade in classical Hodgkin lymphoma. Study observations and caveats: Complete responders' baseline diversity resembled that of newly diagnosed patients. It was reported that newly diagnosed patients had less baseline TCR diversity than healthy donors.

Losses at the gene ends were 2 bases for V and 8 bases for J; bases not matched to a gene: 13. CDR1 and CDR2 (germline): SGHVS, FQNEAQ. This CDR3 is 17 amino acids long. Time point meaning: cycle 4 day 1 (C4D1), after six to seven weeks of nivolumab. With no exception, relapse followed autologous stem cell transplantation in all patients, and brentuximab vedotin exposure varied. Details on this clone: Its antigen is still unknown.

Sequencing used immunoSEQ multiplex PCR; TCRdb keeps in-frame clones, though not all of them. The sample holds roughly 100,000 clones; more than 70% are singletons and the top ten take about a tenth. The chain couples TRBV7-8 to TRBJ2-1, with 9 bases matching TRBD2. Sample: peripheral blood mononuclear cells (PBMCs), taken before the fourth cycle of nivolumab. This sequence was found in a human donor with classical Hodgkin lymphoma. CDR3 sequence reads: CASSLIIAGETDDEQFF. The CDR3 DNA sequence: TGTGCCAGCAGCTTAATAATAGCGGGGGAAACGGACGATGAGCAGTTCTTC.